This record looks at one T cell receptor beta chain sequence and its context. No antigen is known for it. V lost 5 bases to trimming and J lost 3 bases, with 10 bases between them. Germline loops: CDR1 MNHNY, CDR2 SVGAGI (reference sequence). The CDR3 loop spans 13 amino acids. The sample comes from a study of beta chain features in type 1 diabetes. Study as a whole: The study examined about 100,000,000 sorted cells across all samples.

Isolated RNA was reverse transcribed in full, so expressed TCRB transcripts were sequenced. The data were produced by immunoSEQ multiplex PCR, yet TCRdb's version contains in-frame clones alone and is incomplete. The sample records over 15,000 clones, approximately 55% being singletons. Purity exceeded 95% in all sorted populations. The study's findings and limits: More deletions and fewer insertions at VDJ junctions were seen in type 1 diabetes patients. Researchers report that Type 1 diabetes patients had moderately but significantly shorter TCRB CDR3s across all four CD4+ subsets.

The receptor comes from a woman aged 18-35 years in good health. The chain uses TRBV6-6 and TRBJ1-2; D gene ambiguous. Sequencing was done on a sample of stem cell memory CD4+ T cells from blood. CDR3 sequence reads: CASSRYRDYGYTF. CDR3 bases: TGTGCCAGCAGTCGTTATAGAGACTATGGCTACACCTTC.